A single sample gave rise to the 24 T cell receptor beta chains below, sequenced in a study of OX40 agonist ivuxolimab in advanced cancers. Sequencing used immunoSEQ multiplex PCR; TCRdb keeps in-frame clones, though not all of them. The table includes fewer than 75,000 clones, approximately 90% detected once. The sequences come from CD4+ or CD8+ T cells sorted from blood, collected in a trial of the OX40 agonist ivuxolimab. These receptors originate from an adult with an advanced solid tumor such as melanoma, head and neck, liver or kidney cancer.

This chain joins TRBV5-1 and TRBJ1-2; D possibly corresponds to TRBD1 (5 bases). From germline, CDR1 is SGHRS and CDR2 YFSETQ. The CDR3 is 14 amino acids. Trimming removed 2 bases at V and 8 bases at J, with 16 bases between. This chain's CDR3 is CASSFSGGARGYTF. The CDR3 nucleotides read TGCGCCAGCAGCTTTTCGGGAGGGGCGAGGGGCTACACCTTC.

The chain joins TRBV10-1 to TRBJ1-2, with a weak D call TRBD1 (5 bases). The CDR3 length is 17 residues. Trimming pared 6 bases from V and 6 bases from J, leaving 26 bases between. CDR1 WNHNN and CDR2 SYGVQD come from the germline V gene (reference sequence). CDR3 sequence: CASRYKYGGTTWNGYTF. The CDR3 DNA reads TGCGCCAGCAGGTACAAATACGGTGGGACTACTTGGAATGGCTACACCTTC.

As for this clone: The same CDR3 also results from other DNA sequences found in this sample. The V call is TRBV5-4, the J call TRBJ1-1, with D perhaps TRBD1 (5 bases). Germline CDR1 SGHNT, CDR2 YYREEE (reference sequence). Trimming left V 1 base short and J 5 bases short, with 9 bases between. The CDR3 is made up of 13 amino acids. Written as DNA, the CDR3 is TGTGCCAGCAGCTTGCAGGGTGGGACTGAAGCTTTCTTT. It specifies CASSLQGGTEAFF.

This chain uses TRBV2 with TRBJ2-5; D uncertain. Trimming took off 6 bases at V and 9 bases at J, with 11 bases between the two ends. Germline assignment: CDR1 SNHLY and CDR2 FYNNEI. The CDR3 contains 11 residues. The CDR3 nucleotides are TGTGCCAGCAGCCCGGCCGCCGCCCAGTACTTC. This translates into CASSPAAAQYF. Full variable domain (rest looked up from reference TRBV2 and TRBJ2-5): EPEVTQTPSHQVTQMGQEVILRCVPISNHLYFYWYRQILGQKVEFLVSFYNNEISEKSEIFDDQFSVERPDGSNFTLKIRSTKLEDSAMYFCASSPAAAQYFGPGTRLLVL.

This chain uses TRBV6-1 with TRBJ2-2; perhaps TRBD1 as D (6 bases). This CDR3 is 14 amino acids long. V lost 9 bases and J lost 7, with 18 bases in between. Germline CDR1 is MNHNS and CDR2 is SASEGT. The CDR3 spells CASNRQALGGELFF. The CDR3 DNA reads TGTGCCAGTAACCGACAGGCGCTCGGCGGGGAGCTGTTTTTT.

This chain links TRBV27 with TRBJ2-7; 10 bases fit TRBD1. CDR3 size: 14 residues. V dropped 5 bases and J dropped 6; count of bases not matched to a gene: 7. Germline V lookup: CDR1 MNHEY, CDR2 SMNVEV (reference sequence). The CDR3 protein is CASSVDRGQGEQYF. CDR3 bases: TGTGCCAGCAGTGTCGACAGGGGGCAGGGCGAGCAGTACTTC.

CDR3 in DNA: TGTGCCAGCATCCGCAGGTCCTTCAATCAGCCCCAGCATTTT. This codes for CASIRRSFNQPQHF. This chain joins TRBV27 and TRBJ1-5; D gene uncertain. V was shortened by 7 bases and J by 3 bases, with 13 bases between the two germline ends. The CDR3 is made up of 14 amino acids. Germline V gene sequence: CDR1 MNHEY, CDR2 SMNVEV (reference sequence).

The V and J genes are TRBV12-5 and TRBJ2-5, with D perhaps assigned TRBD1 or TRBD2 (5 bases each). Trimming shortened V by 2 bases and J by 1 base, and 11 bases separated the two germline ends. Germline CDR1 reads LGHNT; CDR2 reads FRNRAP. The CDR3 contains 15 residues. In DNA, the CDR3 is TGTGCTAGTGGTTTGCCAAAGGGACCCCAAGAGACCCAGTACTTC. It yields the protein CASGLPKGPQETQYF.

The chain carries TRBV28 and TRBJ2-7; TRBD1 matches 8 bases. The CDR3 runs to 14 residues. Germline V gene lookup returns CDR1 MDHEN and CDR2 SYDVKM. V was pared by 2 bases and J by 3 bases, with 3 bases of the junction left unmatched. CDR3 nucleotide sequence: TGTGCCAGCAGTTTACCGGACAGGGACTACGAGCAGTACTTC. Protein: CASSLPDRDYEQYF.

As concerns this clone: The junction differs from germline at one of its ends, possibly a read error. The chain has TRBV7-7 and TRBJ2-3; D is possibly TRBD1 or TRBD2 (6 bases each). CDR3 size: 16 residues. Germline lookup yields CDR1 SSHAT and CDR2 FNYEAQ (reference sequence). The CDR3 spells CASSPRGDGWADTQYF. The DNA of the CDR3 is TGTGCTAGCAGCCCGAGGGGGGACGGGTGGGCAGATACGCAGTATTTT.

The genes are TRBV7-2 and TRBJ2-2, with 10 bases identical to TRBD2. The CDR3 is made up of 18 amino acids. Trimming removed 2 bases from V and 5 bases from J; junction bases left unmatched: 11. Germline CDR1 is SGHTA and CDR2 is FQGNSA. The CDR3 DNA sequence: TGTGCCAGCAGCTTATCGCTAGCGGGGGTCCAAGGGACCGGGGAGCTGTTTTTT. This gives the protein CASSLSLAGVQGTGELFF.

The chain employs TRBV11-3 and TRBJ2-3; D remains ambiguous. V dropped 1 base and J dropped 6 bases, with 5 bases sitting between them. Germline-derived CDR1 and CDR2 are SGHNT and YENEEA. The CDR3 totals 12 residues. Here the CDR3 reads CASSLGVDTQYF. The CDR3, as DNA: TGTGCCAGCAGCTTAGGCGTTGATACGCAGTATTTT.

The chain uses TRBV6-5 and TRBJ2-2; 7 positions match TRBD1. The CDR3 sequence is 15 residues long. Unmatched junction bases numbered 5, after V lost 7 bases and J lost 0 bases. The V gene's germline CDR1 is MNHEY and CDR2 SVGAGI. CDR3 loop: CASKTGTANTGELFF. In DNA, the CDR3 is TGTGCCAGCAAAACGGGGACAGCGAACACCGGGGAGCTGTTTTTT.

The CDR3 loop is CASSRGPGTEAFF. The CDR3 bases are TGTGCCAGCAGCCGGGGGCCGGGCACTGAAGCTTTCTTT. The chain has TRBV14 and TRBJ1-1; TRBD1 might be the D (6 bases). Trimming shortened V by 4 bases and J by 4 bases, and 10 bases separated the two germline ends. The CDR3 length is 13 residues. CDR1 and CDR2 from the germline V gene are SGHDN and FVKESK. Full variable domain (missing parts from reference TRBV14 and TRBJ1-1): EAGVTQFPSHSVIEKGQTVTLRCDPISGHDNLYWYRRVMGKEIKFLLHFVKESKQDESGMPNNRFLAERTGGTYSTLKVQPAELEDSGVYFCASSRGPGTEAFFGQGTRLTVV.

This clone was observed once. DNA of the CDR3: TGTGCCAGCAGCTTAGATCAGAGTAGCGGGGGCACCGGGGAGCTGTTTTTT. It encodes CASSLDQSSGGTGELFF. The chain couples TRBV11-3 to TRBJ2-2, with 9 bases matching TRBD2. Germline V gene sequence: CDR1 SGHNT, CDR2 YENEEA. The CDR3 loop spans 17 amino acids. The trim removed 0 bases at V and 4 bases at J, leaving 6 bases unmatched.

The rearrangement joins TRBV5-1 to TRBJ2-7; D tentatively fits TRBD1 or TRBD2 (5 bases each). The V and J ends lost 4 bases and 4 bases respectively, with 15 bases between them. Germline CDR1 and CDR2: SGHRS and YFSETQ. The CDR3 covers 14 residues. The CDR3 protein is CASSPGTSYYEQYF. Written as DNA, the CDR3 is TGCGCCAGCAGCCCTGGGACGAGCTATTACGAGCAGTACTTC.

CDR3 sequence: CASSSGQGEFLRSYNEQFF. DNA of the CDR3: TGTGCCAGCAGTTCGGGACAGGGGGAATTTTTACGCTCCTACAATGAGCAGTTCTTC. This chain links TRBV27 with TRBJ2-1, with 11 bases aligning to TRBD1. V dropped 4 bases and J dropped 0; count of bases not matched to a gene: 11. There are 19 residues in the CDR3. The germline gives CDR1 MNHEY, CDR2 SMNVEV (reference sequence).

The chain carries TRBV30 and TRBJ1-2, with 10 bases aligning to TRBD1. J was trimmed by 7 bases and V by 3 bases; bases with no gene match: 5. The CDR3 runs 13 residues. Germline loops: CDR1 GTSNPN, CDR2 SVGIG (reference sequence). CDR3 protein: CAWRRDRGGGYTF. The CDR3, as DNA: TGTGCCTGGAGGAGGGACAGGGGCGGTGGCTACACCTTC.

This clone has a single count. The chain employs TRBV6-5 and TRBJ2-7, with D possibly TRBD2 on 5 matching bases. Looked up from germline, CDR1 is MNHEY and CDR2 is SVGAGI. Trimming removed 0 bases from V and 5 bases from J, with 11 bases in between. CDR3 length: 14 residues. Here the CDR3 DNA reads TGTGCCAGCAGTTACTCGCTCTCGGGAAACGAGCAGTACTTC. This gives the protein CASSYSLSGNEQYF.

The chain joins TRBV15 to TRBJ1-1; no firm D call. The CDR3 totals 12 residues. Trimming took 5 bases from V and 10 from J, leaving 14 bases between them. Germline CDR1 is LNHNV and CDR2 is YYDKDF (reference sequence). CDR3 residues: CATSGFDGGAFF. As DNA, the CDR3 is TGTGCCACCAGCGGATTCGACGGAGGAGCTTTCTTT. The full variable domain, rest sourced from reference TRBV15 and TRBJ1-1, is DAMVIQNPRYQVTQFGKPVTLSCSQTLNHNVMYWYQQKSSQAPKLLFHYYDKDFNNEADTPDNFQSRRPNTSFCFLDIRSPGLGDTAMYLCATSGFDGGAFFGQGTRLTVV.

The chain is built from TRBV10-3 and TRBJ2-1, with TRBD2 matching 9 bases. The ends lost 8 bases at V and 3 bases at J; junction bases unmatched: 8. The CDR3 is made up of 15 amino acids. Germline loops: CDR1 ENHRY, CDR2 SYGVKD. The CDR3 nucleotides are TGTGCCATCGGGGGGCTAGCGGGGAACTACAATGAGCAGTTCTTC. This translates into CAIGGLAGNYNEQFF.

The V and J genes are TRBV28 and TRBJ1-2; D ambiguous. CDR1 is MDHEN, CDR2 SYDVKM, per germline. The CDR3 has 13 amino acids. Trimming removed 2 bases at V and 4 bases at J, with 8 bases between. The CDR3 loop reads CASSLGGGYGYTF. Here the CDR3 DNA reads TGTGCCAGCAGTTTAGGAGGAGGCTATGGCTACACCTTC.

The rearrangement links TRBV13 to TRBJ2-7; 7 bases line up with TRBD1. The germline V gene has CDR1 PRHDT and CDR2 FYEKMQ (reference sequence). The CDR3 loop spans 14 amino acids. Unmatched junction bases numbered 9, after V lost 3 bases and J lost 7 bases. CDR3 residues: CASSLDDRVNEQYF. The CDR3 bases are TGTGCCAGCAGCTTGGACGACAGGGTAAATGAGCAGTACTTC.

This rearrangement joins TRBV7-2 to TRBJ2-1; 8 bases fit TRBD2. Germline CDR1 SGHTA, CDR2 FQGNSA. This CDR3 has 17 residues. Losses at the gene ends were 5 bases for V and 1 base for J; bases not matched to a gene: 10. The CDR3 coding sequence is TGTGCCAGCAGCCTGGTCGGGGGGGCAAAGTCCTACAATGAGCAGTTCTTC. Residues: CASSLVGGAKSYNEQFF.